This T cell receptor beta chain comes out of a study of CD8+ T cells in alopecia areata. Findings of the study overall: When scalp samples are sequenced, resident alphabeta T cells of normal skin are also captured. Throughout tofacitinib, many expanded lesional clones continued to persist in scalp and blood.

The treatment here: oral pan-JAK inhibitor, 5-10 mg twice daily. Germline CDR1 is SEHNR and CDR2 is FQNEAQ (reference sequence). The CDR3 contains 15 residues. V was trimmed by 5 bases and J by 6 bases, leaving 17 bases between them. In the case of this clone: As yet, its antigen is unknown.

Reverse transcribed after extraction, RNA yielded cDNA as the sequencing template. Repertoires were generated with immunoSEQ multiplex PCR, while TCRdb's copy carries only in-frame clones and drops some. The sample holds around 300,000 clones; 60% are singletons and the top ten take more than 0.85%. The chain joins TRBV7-9 to TRBJ2-1; perhaps TRBD2 as D (7 bases). This sequence was found in a human donor with alopecia areata. The specimen comprised CD4+ T cells sorted from blood, sampled between weeks 51 and 52, from a patient treated with tofacitinib. The CDR3 protein is CASSPGGPKLNEQFF. CDR3 bases: TGTGCCAGCAGCCCCGGGGGGCCAAAACTCAATGAGCAGTTCTTC.